The sequence of this TCR beta chain was determined in a study of PD-L1 blockade in urothelial cancer. Looking at the study overall: Peripheral blood specimens exhibited a median yield of approximately 140,000 T cells. Findings and limits, study-wide: A pretreatment blood TCR clonality that fell below the median predicted better progression-free and overall survival.

Locally advanced or metastatic urothelial carcinoma affected the patients. Into every PCR, synthetic TCR analog templates were spiked. The data were produced by immunoSEQ multiplex PCR, yet TCRdb's version contains in-frame clones alone and is incomplete. The profile covers tens of thousands of clones, with around 86% appearing a single time and around 1.9% taken by the ten largest. To note about this clone: Its antigen is unidentified.

The junction had 7 bases not matched to a gene; V was cut back by 5 bases and J by 4 bases. Germline loops: CDR1 SGHRS, CDR2 YFSETQ. This CDR3 has 17 residues. Sequenced material: PBMCs, taken around atezolizumab (anti-PD-L1) treatment. The chain recombines TRBV5-1 with TRBJ2-2, with 14 positions matching TRBD2. The sequence was obtained from a man aged 45-65 years with urothelial cancer. CDR3 region: CASSRTSGGISTGELFF. The CDR3 DNA sequence: TGCGCCAGCAGTAGGACTAGCGGGGGGATAAGCACCGGGGAGCTGTTTTTT.